This paragraph reports one T cell receptor (beta chain). The antigen remains unidentified. The entry originates in a study of T cell responses to AZD1222 COVID-19 vaccine. Study results and caveats: Unmutated variant regions are reportedly the target of nearly half of TCRs that are spike-specific. After the peak T cell response, and only then, were repertoires sampled. When two AZD1222 doses had been given, Spike-specific TCR breadth and depth rose.

Measured with immunoSEQ multiplex PCR; TCRdb has only the in-frame clones, and not every one. The sample holds approximately 140,000 clones; under 95% are singletons and the top ten take less than 5.5%. The germline V gene encodes CDR1 KGHSH and CDR2 LQKENI. This CDR3 has 15 residues. Deletions cut 4 bases from V and 4 bases from J, with 13 bases between. This clonotype was sampled from an adult in good health. V gene TRBV18 combines with J gene TRBJ1-4; possibly TRBD1 for D (6 bases). Material: peripheral blood, obtained on day 0 of AZD1222 vaccination. The CDR3 loop is CASSRIGQSNEKLFF. For the CDR3, the DNA is TGTGCCAGCTCACGGATCGGACAGAGTAATGAAAAACTGTTTTTT.